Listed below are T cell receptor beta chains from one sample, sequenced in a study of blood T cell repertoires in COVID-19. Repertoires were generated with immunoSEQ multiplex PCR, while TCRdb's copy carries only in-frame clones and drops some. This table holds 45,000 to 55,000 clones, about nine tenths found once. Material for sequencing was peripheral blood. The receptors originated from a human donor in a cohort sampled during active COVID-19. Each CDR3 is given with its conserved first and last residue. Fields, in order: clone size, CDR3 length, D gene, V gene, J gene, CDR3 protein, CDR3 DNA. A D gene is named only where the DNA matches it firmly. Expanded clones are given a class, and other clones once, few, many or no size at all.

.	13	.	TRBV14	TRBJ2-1	CASSSNFMNEQFF	TGTGCCAGCAGCTCAAATTTCATGAATGAGCAGTTCTTC
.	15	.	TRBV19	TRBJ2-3	CASSSGDSSSDTQYF	TGTGCCAGTAGTAGCGGGGACAGCTCTTCAGATACGCAGTATTTT
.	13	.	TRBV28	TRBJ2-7	CASLTQAGREQYF	TGTGCCAGCCTCACCCAGGCGGGCAGGGAGCAGTACTTC
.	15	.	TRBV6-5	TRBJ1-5	CASSPLQTPNQPQHF	TGTGCCAGCAGTCCCCTCCAGACACCCAATCAGCCCCAGCATTTT
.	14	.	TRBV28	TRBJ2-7	CASSYRLEYYEQYF	TGTGCCAGCAGTTACAGGCTGGAATACTACGAGCAGTACTTC
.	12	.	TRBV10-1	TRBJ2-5	CASSESVGTQYF	TGCGCCAGCAGTGAGTCGGTCGGGACCCAGTACTTC
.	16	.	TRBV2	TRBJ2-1	CASSEEAGRSYNEQFF	TGTGCCAGCAGTGAAGAGGCGGGACGCTCCTACAATGAGCAGTTCTTC
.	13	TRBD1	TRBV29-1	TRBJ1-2	CSGLRGLGGGYTF	TGCAGCGGCCTCAGGGGGCTCGGTGGTGGCTACACCTTC
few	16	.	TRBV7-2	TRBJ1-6	CASSQGRVGNNSPLHF	TGTGCCAGCAGCCAGGGAAGGGTTGGTAATAATTCACCCCTCCACTTT
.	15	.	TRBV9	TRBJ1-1	CASSQGGGMNTEAFF	TGTGCCAGCAGCCAGGGAGGGGGTATGAACACTGAAGCTTTCTTT
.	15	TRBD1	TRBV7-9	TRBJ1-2	CASSLIQGEYYGYTF	TGTGCCAGCAGCTTAATACAGGGGGAATACTATGGCTACACCTTC
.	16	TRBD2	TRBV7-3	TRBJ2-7	CASSPTPSGVSYEQYF	TGTGCCAGCAGCCCGACGCCTAGCGGGGTATCCTACGAGCAGTACTTC
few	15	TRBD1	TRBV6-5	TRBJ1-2	CASSWIQGASAGYTF	TGTGCCAGCAGTTGGATACAGGGGGCTTCGGCTGGCTACACCTTC
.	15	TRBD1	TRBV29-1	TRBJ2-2	CSVRLGQGNTGELFF	TGCAGCGTTCGACTAGGACAGGGGAACACCGGGGAGCTGTTTTTT
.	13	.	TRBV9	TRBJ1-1	CASSVSRDTEAFF	TGTGCCAGCAGCGTTAGCAGGGACACTGAAGCTTTCTTT
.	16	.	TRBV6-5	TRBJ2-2	CASSYVLTGNTGELFF	TGTGCCAGCAGTTACGTCCTGACAGGGAACACCGGGGAGCTGTTTTTT
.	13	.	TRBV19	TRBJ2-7	CASSGLSLFEQYF	TGTGCCAGTTCAGGGCTTAGCCTTTTTGAGCAGTACTTC
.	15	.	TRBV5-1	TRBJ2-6	CASSSQGSGANVLTF	TGCGCCAGCAGCTCACAGGGCTCTGGGGCCAACGTCCTGACTTTC
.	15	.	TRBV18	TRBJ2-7	CASSPGTFVPYEQYF	TGTGCCAGCTCACCAGGGACTTTTGTACCCTACGAGCAGTACTTC
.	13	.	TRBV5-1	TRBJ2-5	CASMDGAQETQYF	TGCGCCAGCATGGATGGGGCACAAGAGACCCAGTACTTC
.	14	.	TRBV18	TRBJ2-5	CASSPPMAQETQYF	TGTGCCAGCTCACCACCCATGGCCCAAGAGACCCAGTACTTC
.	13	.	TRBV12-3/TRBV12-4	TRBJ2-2	CASRTGQFMELFF	TGTGCCAGCAGAACCGGACAGTTCATGGAGCTGTTTTTT
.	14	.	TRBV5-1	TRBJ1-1	CASTGGQMNTEAFF	TGCGCCAGCACCGGGGGGCAGATGAACACTGAAGCTTTCTTT
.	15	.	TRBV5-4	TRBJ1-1	CASSPGRGSPTEAFF	TGTGCCAGCAGCCCCGGCAGAGGGTCCCCCACTGAAGCTTTCTTT
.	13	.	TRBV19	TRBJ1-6	CASSRTGDSPLHF	TGTGCCAGTAGTCGTACGGGGGATTCACCCCTCCACTTT
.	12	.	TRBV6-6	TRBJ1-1	CASSLKNTEAFF	TGTGCCAGCAGCCTTAAGAACACTGAAGCTTTCTTT
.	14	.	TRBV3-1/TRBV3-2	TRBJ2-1	CASSPGLGGNEQFF	TGTGCCAGCAGCCCTGGTCTCGGGGGCAATGAGCAGTTCTTC
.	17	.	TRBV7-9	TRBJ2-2	CASRTKRGSVLAGELFF	TGTGCCAGCCGGACAAAAAGGGGGAGCGTTTTGGCCGGGGAGCTGTTTTTT
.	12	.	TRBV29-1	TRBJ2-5	CSVEELQETQYF	TGCAGCGTTGAGGAGTTACAAGAGACCCAGTACTTC
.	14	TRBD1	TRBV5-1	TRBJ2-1	CASSPGQGVDEQFF	TGCGCCAGCAGCCCTGGACAGGGTGTGGATGAGCAGTTCTTC
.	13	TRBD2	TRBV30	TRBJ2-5	CAATLAGQETQYF	TGTGCCGCCACCTTAGCGGGCCAAGAGACCCAGTACTTC
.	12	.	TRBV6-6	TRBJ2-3	CASNRAGDTQYF	TGTGCCAGCAACAGGGCGGGAGATACGCAGTATTTT
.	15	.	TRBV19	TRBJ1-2	CASSMLDSRNYGYTF	TGTGCCAGTAGTATGTTGGACAGCCGTAACTATGGCTACACCTTC
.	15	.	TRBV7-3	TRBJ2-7	CASSLRPSRGYEQYF	TGTGCCAGCAGCTTACGACCGTCTAGGGGGTACGAGCAGTACTTC
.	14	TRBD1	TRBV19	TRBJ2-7	CASQSGTGVRVQYF	TGTGCCAGCCAATCCGGGACAGGCGTTAGGGTGCAGTACTTC
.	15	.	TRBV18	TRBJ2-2	CASSAFGQNTGELFF	TGTGCCAGCTCAGCCTTTGGACAGAACACCGGGGAGCTGTTTTTT
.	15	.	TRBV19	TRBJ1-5	CASSIGGRAGQPQHF	TGTGCCAGTAGTATAGGGGGCAGGGCTGGTCAGCCCCAGCATTTT
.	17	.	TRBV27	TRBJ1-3	CASSLSSPGFPGNTIYF	TGTGCCAGCAGTTTATCATCCCCAGGCTTCCCTGGAAACACCATATATTTT
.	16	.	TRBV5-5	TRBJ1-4	CASSLGEDAGREKLFF	TGTGCCAGCAGCTTGGGCGAAGATGCCGGGAGAGAAAAACTGTTTTTT
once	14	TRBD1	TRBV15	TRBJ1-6	CATSRNRGISPLHF	TGTGCCACCAGCAGGAACAGGGGGATTTCACCCCTCCACTTT
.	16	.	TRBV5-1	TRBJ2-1	CASSLVGSGSYNEQFF	TGCGCCAGCAGCTTGGTCGGGAGTGGGTCCTACAATGAGCAGTTCTTC
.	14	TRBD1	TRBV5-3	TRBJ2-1	CARSPGQGLYEQFF	TGTGCCAGAAGCCCGGGACAGGGGCTGTATGAGCAGTTCTTC
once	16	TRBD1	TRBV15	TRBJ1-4	CATSRDYGQGEEKLFF	TGTGCCACCAGCAGAGATTACGGACAGGGGGAGGAAAAACTGTTTTTT
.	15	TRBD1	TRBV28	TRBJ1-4	CASSFPGQGNEKLFF	TGTGCCAGCAGTTTCCCCGGACAGGGGAATGAAAAACTGTTTTTT
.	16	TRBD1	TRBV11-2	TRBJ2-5	CASSLTGRGTGETQYF	TGTGCCAGCAGCTTGACAGGGCGAGGGACGGGAGAGACCCAGTACTTC
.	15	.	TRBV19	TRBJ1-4	CASSIGSREGEKLFF	TGTGCCAGTAGTATAGGCTCCCGGGAAGGAGAAAAACTGTTTTTT
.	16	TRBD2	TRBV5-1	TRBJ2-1	CASSSGTSGSWNEQFF	TGCGCCAGCAGCTCAGGGACTAGCGGGAGCTGGAATGAGCAGTTCTTC
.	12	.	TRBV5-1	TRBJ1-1	CASSAGNTEAFF	TGCGCCAGCAGCGCAGGTAACACTGAAGCTTTCTTT
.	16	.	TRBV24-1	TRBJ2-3	CATSDYRGGSTDTQYF	TGTGCCACCAGTGATTACAGGGGGGGTAGCACAGATACGCAGTATTTT
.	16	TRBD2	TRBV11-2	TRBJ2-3	CASSPRLAGSTDTQYF	TGTGCCAGCAGCCCTCGACTAGCGGGAAGCACAGATACGCAGTATTTT
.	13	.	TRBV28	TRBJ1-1	CASSSGTLSEAFF	TGTGCCAGCAGTTCCGGGACACTCTCTGAAGCTTTCTTT
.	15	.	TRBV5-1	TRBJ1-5	CASPQEGGNNQPQHF	TGCGCCAGCCCCCAGGAAGGGGGAAACAATCAGCCCCAGCATTTT
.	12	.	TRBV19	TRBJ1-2	CASIGGSGGYTF	TGTGCCAGTATCGGGGGTTCGGGAGGCTACACCTTC
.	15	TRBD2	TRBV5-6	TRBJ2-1	CASSFIAGQYNEQFF	TGTGCCAGCAGCTTTATAGCGGGACAATACAATGAGCAGTTCTTC
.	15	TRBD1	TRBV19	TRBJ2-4	CASSIGTGGKNIQYF	TGTGCCAGTAGTATAGGGACAGGGGGGAAAAACATTCAGTACTTC